This record looks at one T cell receptor beta chain sequence and its context. Its target is not known. The CDR3 sequence is 14 residues long. Germline V gene lookup returns CDR1 MNHEY and CDR2 SMNVEV (reference sequence). The data were obtained in a study of CXCR3-negative and CXCR3-positive naive CD8 T cells. Study-wide results and caveats: Across naive subsets, surface CD5 expression was comparable, and TCR strength was inferred from properties of the TRB CDR3. Hydrophobicity of TRB CDR3s was greater in CXCR3-positive naive cells than in CXCR3-negative naive cells.

Naivety in CD8+ T cells corresponded to a CD45RO-CCR7+CD27+CD95- phenotype. Carrying UMI labels, the TRB cDNA libraries were prepared through 5' RACE. TCRdb reanalyzed the 5' RACE reads and collapses them to one entry per CDR3 protein, without DNA. This table holds approximately 100,000 distinct CDR3 sequences. The rearrangement links TRBV27 to TRBJ1-5. Sequencing was carried out using naive CXCR3+ CD8+ T cells from blood. As to subset: CD45RO-CCR7+CD27+CD95- naive CD8+ T cells expressing CXCR3 (TNR3+). The sequence was obtained from a human donor in good health. Some clones in this sample may be carry-over from other donors' samples. The CDR3: CASSFGESNQPQHF.